One sample yielded the 23 T cell receptor beta chains listed below, sequenced in a study of cytomegalovirus exposure and HLA in healthy donors. The study ran its PCR with 60 Vbeta and 13 Jbeta primers. Here immunoSEQ multiplex PCR was the method, and the copy in TCRdb shows in-frame clones only, minus some. The sample consists of 100,000 to 150,000 clones, about 73% of them appearing once. Source material: PBMCs. The receptors come from a woman between 45 and 65 years old in good health and CMV-seropositive.

V usage is TRBV4-1 and J usage is TRBJ1-1, with 8 nucleotides matching TRBD1. The V gene end was trimmed by 2 bases and the J gene end by 5 bases; junction bases not matched to a gene: 10. The V gene's germline CDR1 is MGHRA and CDR2 YSYEKL. The CDR3 totals 16 residues. The CDR3 loop reads CASSQWTGRGRTEAFF. CDR3 sequence (DNA): TGCGCCAGCAGCCAATGGACAGGGAGGGGCAGGACTGAAGCTTTCTTT.

This rearrangement joins TRBV4-1 to TRBJ2-7, with TRBD1 as a possible D gene (5 bases). This CDR3 comprises 19 residues. Trimming took off 1 base at V and 0 bases at J, with 22 bases between the two ends. CDR1 is MGHRA and CDR2 is YSYEKL in the germline V gene. The CDR3 nucleotides are TGCGCCAGCAGCCAAGCACCGGGTCTGGGGCTCCAGGGCTCCTACGAGCAGTACTTC. Its translation: CASSQAPGLGLQGSYEQYF.

This chain joins TRBV12-5 and TRBJ1-6, with 9 positions matching TRBD1. Trimming at V came to 1 base and at J to 10 bases, leaving 5 bases not matched to a gene. Germline V gene data show CDR1 as LGHNT and CDR2 as FRNRAP. The CDR3 loop spans 15 amino acids. In DNA, the CDR3 is TGTGCTAGTGGTTTGGCCACAGGGGGCAAATCACCCCTCCACTTT. This codes for CASGLATGGKSPLHF.

The V call is TRBV11-1, the J call TRBJ2-4, with D possibly being TRBD2 (6 bases). The CDR3 covers 13 residues. CDR1 is SGHAT, CDR2 FQDESV, per germline (reference sequence). The V end lost 0 bases, the J end lost 9 bases, and 9 bases lay between the germline ends. CDR3 sequence (DNA): TGTGCCAGCAGCTTAGCGCTGGGGGGCATTCAGTACTTC. Translated: CASSLALGGIQYF.

Here the CDR3 DNA reads TGCGCCAGCCAAGGGAGTGGAGAGACCCAGTACTTC. Residues: CASQGSGETQYF. The chain couples TRBV5-1 to TRBJ2-5, with D perhaps TRBD2 (5 bases). Germline CDR1 reads SGHRS; CDR2 reads YFSETQ. The CDR3 is 12 residues long. Trimming took 7 bases from V and 4 from J, leaving 11 bases between them.

CDR3 bases: TGTGCCAGCAGCAAACCCGGGACAGGCAGCACACAAGATACGCAGTATTTT. This sequence encodes CASSKPGTGSTQDTQYF. This chain connects TRBV7-9 to TRBJ2-3; 8 nucleotides line up with TRBD1. CDR1 SEHNR and CDR2 FQNEAQ come from the germline V gene (reference sequence). Trimming took 5 bases from V and 5 from J; bases not matched to a gene: 15. The CDR3 is 17 amino acids.

This clone was recorded a few times. This chain uses TRBV7-8 with TRBJ2-3, with 13 bases that match TRBD2. Trimming took 6 bases from V and 0 from J; bases not matched to a gene: 9. The CDR3 consists of 18 residues. In germline, CDR1 is SGHVS, CDR2 FQNEAQ. CDR3 nucleotides: TGTGCCAGCAGTATAGGACTAGCGGGGGACCTTAGCACAGATACGCAGTATTTT. As protein: CASSIGLAGDLSTDTQYF.

The rearrangement links TRBV7-6 to TRBJ2-1, with 9 bases matching TRBD2. The CDR3 runs to 14 residues. The V segment lost 5 bases and the J segment 5 bases; nucleotides outside the gene matches: 4. Looked up from germline, CDR1 is SGHVS and CDR2 is FNYEAQ. The CDR3 region has the DNA TGTGCCAGCAGCCGGCGGGGGGGAGACAATGAGCAGTTCTTC. This sequence encodes CASSRRGGDNEQFF.

The chain joins TRBV5-1 to TRBJ1-5; D uncertain. Germline loops: CDR1 SGHRS, CDR2 YFSETQ. V lost 0 bases, J lost 5 bases, and 12 bases lay in between. The CDR3 totals 15 residues. The CDR3 loop reads CASSLAAGVDQPQHF. The CDR3 nucleotides read TGCGCCAGCAGCTTGGCCGCGGGTGTGGATCAGCCCCAGCATTTT.

This chain connects TRBV19 to TRBJ1-1; 12 bases map to TRBD1. There are 15 residues in the CDR3. CDR1 is LNHDA and CDR2 is SQIVND in the germline V gene (reference sequence). V trimming: 5 bases; J trimming: 1 base; junction bases outside the gene matches: 2. The CDR3 sequence is CASSLGQGANTEAFF. The CDR3 region has the DNA TGTGCCAGTAGTTTGGGACAGGGGGCGAACACTGAAGCTTTCTTT.

This clone was recorded only once. The chain carries TRBV5-1 and TRBJ1-6; 10 nucleotides match TRBD1. Germline V lookup: CDR1 SGHRS, CDR2 YFSETQ. The V and J ends lost 6 bases and 7 bases, in that order; junction bases with no gene match: 7. The CDR3 contains 15 residues. The CDR3 DNA sequence: TGCGCCAGCAACCCGGGACAGGGGTACAATTCACCCCTCCACTTT. Translation: CASNPGQGYNSPLHF.

The V gene is TRBV29-1, the J gene TRBJ2-5; maybe TRBD1 (6 bases). V was cut by 7 bases and J by 7 bases, with 13 bases left in between. The CDR3 length is 11 residues. Germline CDR1 and CDR2: SQVTM and ANQGSEA. DNA of the CDR3: TGCAGCGGAGTTGGGGGCGGGACCCAGTACTTC. Translated: CSGVGGGTQYF.

The rearrangement uses TRBV9 and TRBJ2-5, with no clear D. CDR3 length: 14 residues. Germline-derived CDR1 and CDR2 are SGDLS and YYNGEE. Trimming pared 3 bases from V and 3 bases from J, leaving 12 bases between. CDR3 residues: CASSADPLEETQYF. CDR3 DNA sequence: TGTGCCAGCAGCGCAGACCCGCTAGAAGAGACCCAGTACTTC.

The rearrangement uses TRBV4-3 and TRBJ2-6, with D maybe TRBD2 (5 bases). Trimming removed 4 bases at V and 0 bases at J, with 13 bases between. Germline lookup yields CDR1 LGHNA and CDR2 YSLEER. This CDR3 is 17 amino acids long. CDR3 nucleotide sequence: TGCGCCAGCAGCCTCCTGGTCGGGGTCTCTGGGGCCAACGTCCTGACTTTC. This encodes CASSLLVGVSGANVLTF.

The chain carries TRBV4-2 and TRBJ2-1, with D tentatively TRBD2 (7 bases). This CDR3 has 13 residues. V dropped 11 bases and J dropped 9 bases, with 20 bases sitting between them. Germline CDR1 LGHNA, CDR2 YNFKEQ. The CDR3 DNA reads as TGTGCCTCAGGCGGGGGCCAGGTTAGTGAGCAGTTCTTC. Residues: CASGGGQVSEQFF.

This clone came up a few times. The chain couples TRBV9 to TRBJ1-2; possibly TRBD1 for D (6 bases). Trimming left V 0 bases short and J 5 bases short, with 17 bases between. Germline assignment: CDR1 SGDLS and CDR2 YYNGEE. This CDR3 region has 16 residues. This CDR3 is CASSVAPTGKAYGYTF. The CDR3 nucleotides read TGTGCCAGCAGCGTAGCCCCAACAGGGAAGGCGTATGGCTACACCTTC.

The gene calls are TRBV5-6 and TRBJ2-1, with TRBD1 matching over 9 bases. V lost 1 base to trimming and J lost 8 bases; unmatched junction nucleotides: 10. The CDR3 runs to 16 residues. CDR1 is SGHDT, CDR2 YYEEEE, per germline. CDR3: CASSLRGVTGGDEQFF. Written as DNA, the CDR3 is TGTGCCAGCAGCTTGCGCGGGGTTACAGGGGGCGATGAGCAGTTCTTC.

The chain recombines TRBV6-5 with TRBJ1-2; possibly TRBD1 for D (5 bases). Trimming shortened V by 2 bases and J by 8 bases, and 21 bases separated the two germline ends. This CDR3 comprises 16 residues. Germline CDR1 reads MNHEY; CDR2 reads SVGAGI. CDR3 bases: TGTGCCAGCAGTTACACCGTCGGGTGGGGGGAACAGGGCTACACCTTC. Translated, it gives CASSYTVGWGEQGYTF.

The V gene is TRBV2, the J gene TRBJ2-5, with 8 bases that match TRBD2. Losses at the gene ends were 7 bases for V and 3 bases for J; bases not matched to a gene: 7. The CDR3 contains 14 residues. Germline V lookup: CDR1 SNHLY, CDR2 FYNNEI. This CDR3 is CASMTLGGEETQYF. CDR3 coding DNA: TGTGCCAGCATGACACTCGGGGGGGAAGAGACCCAGTACTTC.

The chain combines TRBV18 with TRBJ1-3; D unclear. The V gene's germline CDR1 is KGHSH and CDR2 LQKENI. The CDR3 has 16 amino acids. V was cut by 3 bases and J by 0 bases, with 12 bases left in between. CDR3 protein: CASSPYGSVSGNTIYF. The CDR3 nucleotides are TGTGCCAGCTCACCCTACGGGTCCGTCTCTGGAAACACCATATATTTT. The complete variable domain, with remaining parts taken from reference TRBV18 and TRBJ1-3, reads NAGVMQNPRHLVRRRGQEARLRCSPMKGHSHVYWYRQLPEEGLKFMVYLQKENIIDESGMPKERFSAEFPKEGPSILRIQQVVRGDSAAYFCASSPYGSVSGNTIYFGEGSWLTVV.

The chain is built from TRBV4-2 and TRBJ1-1; D is perhaps TRBD1 (6 bases). Trimming stripped 3 bases from V and 0 bases from J, with 17 bases between. The CDR3 has 17 amino acids. Germline V gene sequence: CDR1 LGHNA, CDR2 YNFKEQ. In DNA, the CDR3 is TGTGCCAGCAGCCAGGTAGCCGCAGGGGCCTTGAACACTGAAGCTTTCTTT. This translates into CASSQVAAGALNTEAFF.

With respect to this clone: The junction does not match germline at one end; this may be a read error. This chain joins TRBV7-9 and TRBJ2-7, with 9 bases lining up with TRBD1. The germline gives CDR1 SEHNR, CDR2 FQNEAQ (reference sequence). The length of the CDR3 is 17 residues. The CDR3 nucleotides are TGTTCCAGCAGCTTTAGAGCTGTGGGACAGGGCGTCTACGAGCAGTACTTC. This encodes CSSSFRAVGQGVYEQYF.

In this sample, this clone turned up once. The chain recombines TRBV9 with TRBJ1-4; TRBD1 matches 7 bases. V shed 0 bases and J 8 bases; nucleotides not matched to a gene: 4. CDR1 is SGDLS, CDR2 YYNGEE, per germline. CDR3 length: 14 residues. DNA for the CDR3: TGTGCCAGCAGCGTAGCAGGGGGGCGCGAAAAACTGTTTTTT. Translating gives CASSVAGGREKLFF.